Listed below are T cell receptor beta chains from one sample, sequenced in a study of somatic mutations in cytotoxic T cells in rheumatoid arthritis. The assay was immunoSEQ multiplex PCR, and TCRdb's table has in-frame clones only and misses some. The data hold about 33,000 clones, with approximately 80% observed a single time. The sample comprised CD8+ T cells sorted from blood. The receptors stem from a man in his forties in good health. Both conserved end residues are trimmed from each CDR3.

v_gene	j_gene	CDR3aa
TRBV7-9	TRBJ2-7	ASSLALSYEQY
TRBV4-3	TRBJ2-7	ASSRGTSGISSYEQY
TRBV7-9	TRBJ1-2	ASSLWGQGAVGSIYGYT
TRBV4-1	TRBJ1-5	ASSQDLSGANQPQH
TRBV28	TRBJ1-2	ATQPRLQAYGYT
TRBV4-1	TRBJ1-5	ASSQETGSYQPQH
TRBV28	TRBJ2-5	ASTALAGVQIGAETQY
TRBV30	TRBJ2-2	AWSERVGELF
TRBV27	TRBJ2-2	ASSRLAGDRNGELF
TRBV30	TRBJ2-7	AWSGLAGYEQY
TRBV5-4	TRBJ2-7	ASSLGGDEQY
TRBV5-1	TRBJ1-1	ASSLAGGPSSEAF
TRBV12-2	TRBJ1-4	ASRSNEKLF
TRBV4-1	TRBJ2-6	ASSHAGAGRGANVLT
TRBV7-3	TRBJ2-4	ASSLVGLSIQY
TRBV11-2	TRBJ1-2	ASSLGPSYGYT
TRBV4-2	TRBJ2-1	ASSQEGLAGGGNEQF
TRBV5-1	TRBJ2-7	ASSFEGDIYEQY
TRBV10-3	TRBJ2-6	AITPGAGGANVLT
TRBV7-8	TRBJ1-3	ASSLEVVSGNTIY
TRBV4-1	TRBJ1-2	ASSQGVGYGYT
TRBV28	TRBJ2-6	ASFPGTAFDSGANVLT
TRBV7-9	TRBJ1-1	ASSLGVSEGSRAEAF
TRBV6-5	TRBJ1-1	ASSYSNGGGTEAF